This record covers a single TCR beta chain. Its antigen is still unknown. Unique molecular identifiers tagged the TCR beta cDNA libraries. Starting from about 0.94 to 9.7 million T cells, the study yielded 460,000 or so cDNA molecules. Via MiXCR, TCRdb re-called the PCR reads, giving one row per CDR3 protein. This table has hundreds of thousands of distinct CDR3 sequences, 59% appearing once. Germline values: CDR1 SGHRS, CDR2 YFSETQ. The CDR3 has 16 residues. The junction had 7 bases not matched to a gene; V was cut back by 4 bases and J by 0 bases. The sample comes from a study of post-analysis software for immune sequencing data. General study points: Controls had lower frequencies than patients of roughly five TRBV segments, which included TRBV5-6, TRBV5-1 and TRBV20-1.

This TCR derives from a girl aged 2-10 years with multiple sclerosis. The source material was blood. V gene TRBV5-1 combines with J gene TRBJ2-3; 8 positions agree with TRBD1. The CDR3 coding sequence is TGCGCCAGCAGCCGGACAGGGTACCCGAGCACAGATACGCAGTATTTT. Its translation is CASSRTGYPSTDTQYF.